This T cell receptor (beta chain) was retrieved from a study of T-cell memory formation after mild COVID-19. Study results and caveats: CD4+ contracting clones were found mainly in CM and EM, and CD8+ ones in EMRA.

TCR alpha and TCR beta cDNA libraries carrying sample barcodes and UMIs came from 5'RACE with constant-segment primers. TCRdb re-called the 5' RACE reads with MiXCR, one entry per CDR3 protein. The sample comprises fewer than 450,000 distinct CDR3 sequences, around a fifth of which are singletons, and around 12% rests with the top ten. In the case of this clonotype: Its antigen is unidentified.

The V end was cut by 5 bases, the J end by 3 bases, with 7 bases between. This CDR3 contains 13 residues. Germline values: CDR1 MNHEY, CDR2 SVGAGI. The TCR comes from an adult woman who had mild COVID-19 (a few samples of this study predate the infection). Cell type and time point are not known. The chain combines TRBV6-5 with TRBJ2-2; D is unresolved. The sample comprised PBMCs or a T cell subset sorted from them (not recorded which). The CDR3 reads CASSPQYTGELFF. The CDR3 DNA follows: TGTGCCAGCAGTCCACAGTACACCGGGGAGCTGTTTTTT.